The entry below gives a single TCR beta chain sequence along with its context. Antigen: not known. Germline CDR1 and CDR2: MDHEN and SYDVKM. J lost 0 bases, V lost 3 bases, and 4 bases had no gene match. There are 15 residues in the CDR3. This entry is derived from a study of shared clonotypes between healthy human individuals. The study's findings and limits: Around 4.7% was the fraction of naive CD4 clonotypes found shared across a few donors. Generally, estimated richness proved larger in naive subsets than it did in memory subsets.

In the sorted-subset replicate PCRs, approximately 200 ng DNA, 29,000 or so T cell genomes, was used. In the original processing: ImmunoSEQ supplied junction-only sequences lacking quality scores, so filtering was different. Measured with immunoSEQ multiplex PCR; TCRdb has only the in-frame clones, and not every one. V and J calls and clone size are given by that table; D and trimming were obtained from the DNA. The table records a few million clones, more than 90% of them present only once. The TCR was taken from a man aged 18 to 30 in good health. The sequenced sample consisted of naive CD4+ T cells sorted from blood. Subset denoted: CD45RA+ positively selected. The chain is built from TRBV28 and TRBJ1-2, with 7 bases identical to TRBD1. For the CDR3, the DNA is TGTGCCAGCAGTTTCTTGGACAGGCCTAACTATGGCTACACCTTC. It codes for CASSFLDRPNYGYTF.